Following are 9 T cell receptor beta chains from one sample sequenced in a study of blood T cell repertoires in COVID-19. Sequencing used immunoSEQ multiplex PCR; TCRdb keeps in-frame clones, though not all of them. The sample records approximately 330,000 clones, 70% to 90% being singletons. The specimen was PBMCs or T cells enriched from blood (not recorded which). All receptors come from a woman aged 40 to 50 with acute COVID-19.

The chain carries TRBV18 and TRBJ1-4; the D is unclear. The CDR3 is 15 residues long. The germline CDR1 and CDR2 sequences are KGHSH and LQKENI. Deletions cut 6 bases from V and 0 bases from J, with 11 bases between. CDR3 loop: CASSPLQSTNEKLFF. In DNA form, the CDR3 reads TGTGCCAGCTCTCCTCTGCAGTCAACTAATGAAAAACTGTTTTTT.

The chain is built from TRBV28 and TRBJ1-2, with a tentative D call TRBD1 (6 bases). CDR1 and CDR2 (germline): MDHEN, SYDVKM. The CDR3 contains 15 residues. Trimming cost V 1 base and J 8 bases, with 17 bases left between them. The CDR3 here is CASSLFLAQGKGYTF. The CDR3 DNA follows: TGTGCCAGCAGTTTATTCCTCGCTCAGGGGAAAGGCTACACCTTC.

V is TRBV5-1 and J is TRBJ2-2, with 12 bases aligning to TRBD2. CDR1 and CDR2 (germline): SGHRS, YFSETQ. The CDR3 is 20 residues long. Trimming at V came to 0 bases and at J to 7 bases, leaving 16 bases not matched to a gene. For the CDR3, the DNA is TGCGCCAGCAGCTTGGGTGTCCGACTAGCGGGAGTCACAGTCATCGGGGAGCTGTTTTTT. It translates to CASSLGVRLAGVTVIGELFF.

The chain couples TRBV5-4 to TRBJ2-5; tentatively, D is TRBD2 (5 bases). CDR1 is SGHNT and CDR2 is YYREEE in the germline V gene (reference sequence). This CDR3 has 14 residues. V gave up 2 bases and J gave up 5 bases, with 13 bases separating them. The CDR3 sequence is CASSFVGGRETQYF. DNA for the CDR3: TGTGCCAGCAGCTTCGTCGGAGGCAGGGAGACCCAGTACTTC.

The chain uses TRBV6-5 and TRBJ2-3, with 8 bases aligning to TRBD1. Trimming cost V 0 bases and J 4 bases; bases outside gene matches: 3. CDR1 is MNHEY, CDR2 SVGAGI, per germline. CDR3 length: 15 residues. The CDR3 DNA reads TGTGCCAGCAGTTACTCAGACAGGGGACCAGATACGCAGTATTTT. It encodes CASSYSDRGPDTQYF.

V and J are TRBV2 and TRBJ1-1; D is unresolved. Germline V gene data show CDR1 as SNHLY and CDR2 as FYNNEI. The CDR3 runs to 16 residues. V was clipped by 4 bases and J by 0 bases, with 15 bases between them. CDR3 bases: TGTGCCAGCAGTGCCGGGTACCCCTTCATGAACACTGAAGCTTTCTTT. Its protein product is CASSAGYPFMNTEAFF.

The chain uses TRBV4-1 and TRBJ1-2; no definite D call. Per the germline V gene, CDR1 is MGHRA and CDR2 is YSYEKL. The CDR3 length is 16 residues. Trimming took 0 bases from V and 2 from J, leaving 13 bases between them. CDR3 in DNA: TGCGCCAGCAGCCAAGATGAGTTTACGGGAAACTATGGCTACACCTTC. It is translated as CASSQDEFTGNYGYTF.

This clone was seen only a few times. CDR3 amino acids: CSVGQGNSYEQYF. Here the CDR3 DNA reads TGCAGCGTCGGACAGGGGAACTCCTACGAGCAGTACTTC. The V and J genes are TRBV29-1 and TRBJ2-7, with 9 bases matching TRBD1. The trim removed 6 bases at V and 0 bases at J, leaving 3 bases unmatched. This CDR3 comprises 13 residues. Germline V gene sequence: CDR1 SQVTM, CDR2 ANQGSEA.

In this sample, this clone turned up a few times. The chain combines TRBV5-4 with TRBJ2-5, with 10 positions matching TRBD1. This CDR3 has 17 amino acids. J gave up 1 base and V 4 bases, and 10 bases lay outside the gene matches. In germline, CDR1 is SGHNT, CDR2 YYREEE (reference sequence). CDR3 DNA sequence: TGTGCCAGCAGCGCCGGGACAGGGGAAGGGGGCCAAGAGACCCAGTACTTC. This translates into CASSAGTGEGGQETQYF.